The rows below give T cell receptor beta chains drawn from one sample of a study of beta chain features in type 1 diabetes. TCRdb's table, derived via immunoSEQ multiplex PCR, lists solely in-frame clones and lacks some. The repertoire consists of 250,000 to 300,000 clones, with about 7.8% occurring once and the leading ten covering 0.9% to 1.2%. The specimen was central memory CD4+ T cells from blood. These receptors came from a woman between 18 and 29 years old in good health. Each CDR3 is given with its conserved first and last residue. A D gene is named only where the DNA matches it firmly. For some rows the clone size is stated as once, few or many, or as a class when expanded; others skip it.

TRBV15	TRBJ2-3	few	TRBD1	CATSLQTGTLTDTQYF	TGTGCCACCAGCTTACAGACAGGGACCCTCACAGATACGCAGTATTTT
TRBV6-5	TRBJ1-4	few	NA	CASSYSTGATNEKLFF	TGTGCCAGCAGTTACTCGACGGGGGCGACTAATGAAAAACTGTTTTTT
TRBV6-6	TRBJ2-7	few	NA	CASSPRTYEQYF	TGTGCCAGCAGTCCCCGGACCTACGAGCAGTACTTC
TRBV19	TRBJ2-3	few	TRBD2	CASRKTSGGSADTQYF	TGTGCCAGTAGGAAGACTAGCGGGGGGTCGGCGGATACGCAGTATTTT
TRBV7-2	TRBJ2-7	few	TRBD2	CASSLGTSGIYEQYF	TGTGCCAGCAGCTTAGGGACTAGCGGGATCTACGAGCAGTACTTC
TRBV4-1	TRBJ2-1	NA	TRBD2	CASSQDLSGGSYNEQFF	TGCGCCAGCAGCCAAGATCTTTCGGGAGGCTCCTACAATGAGCAGTTCTTC
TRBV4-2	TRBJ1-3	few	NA	CASSQDASSGNTIYF	TGTGCCAGCAGCCAAGATGCAAGCTCTGGAAACACCATATATTTT
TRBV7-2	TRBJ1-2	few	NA	CASSLLGPNYGYTF	TGTGCCAGCAGCTTGTTAGGCCCTAACTATGGCTACACCTTC
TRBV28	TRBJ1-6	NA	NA	CASRGWGMINSPLHF	TGTGCCAGCAGGGGGTGGGGGATGATTAATTCACCCCTCCACTTT
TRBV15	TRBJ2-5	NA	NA	CATSGLEETQYF	TGTGCCACCAGTGGTCTCGAAGAGACCCAGTACTTC
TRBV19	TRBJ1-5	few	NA	CASRKLGQPQHF	TGTGCCAGTAGGAAGTTGGGTCAGCCCCAGCATTTT